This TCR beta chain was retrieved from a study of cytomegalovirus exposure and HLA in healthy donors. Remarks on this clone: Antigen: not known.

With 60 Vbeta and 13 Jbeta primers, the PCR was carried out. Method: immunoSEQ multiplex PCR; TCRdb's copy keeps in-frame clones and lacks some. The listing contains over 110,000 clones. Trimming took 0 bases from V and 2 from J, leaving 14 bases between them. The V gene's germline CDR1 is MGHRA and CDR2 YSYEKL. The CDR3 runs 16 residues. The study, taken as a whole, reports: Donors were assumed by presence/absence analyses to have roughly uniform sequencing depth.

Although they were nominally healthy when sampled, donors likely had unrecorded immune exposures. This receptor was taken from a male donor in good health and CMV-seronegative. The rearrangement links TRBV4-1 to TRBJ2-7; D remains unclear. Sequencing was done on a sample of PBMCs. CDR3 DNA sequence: TGCGCCAGCAGCCAAGATCGCGCCGTCCGAACCTACGAGCAGTACTTC. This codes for CASSQDRAVRTYEQYF.